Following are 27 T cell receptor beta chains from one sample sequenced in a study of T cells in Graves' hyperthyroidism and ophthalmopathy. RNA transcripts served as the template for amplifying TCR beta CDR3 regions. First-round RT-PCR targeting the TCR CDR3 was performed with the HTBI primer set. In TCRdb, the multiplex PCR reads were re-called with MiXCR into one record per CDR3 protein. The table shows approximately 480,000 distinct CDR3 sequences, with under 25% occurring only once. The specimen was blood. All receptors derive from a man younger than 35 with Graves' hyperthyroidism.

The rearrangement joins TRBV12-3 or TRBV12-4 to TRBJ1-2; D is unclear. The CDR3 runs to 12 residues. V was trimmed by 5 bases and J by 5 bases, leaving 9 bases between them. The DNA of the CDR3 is TGTGCCAGCAGTACAGACCGTTATGGCTACACCTTC. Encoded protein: CASSTDRYGYTF.

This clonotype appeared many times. The CDR3 reads CASSPRVHEQYF. The CDR3 bases are TGTGCCAGCAGTCCCAGGGTCCACGAGCAGTACTTC. The rearrangement uses TRBV28 and TRBJ2-7; tentative D call: TRBD1 (5 bases). Trimming cost V 5 bases and J 5 bases, with 10 bases left between them. The CDR3 sequence is 12 residues long. Germline CDR1 reads MDHEN; CDR2 reads SYDVKM.

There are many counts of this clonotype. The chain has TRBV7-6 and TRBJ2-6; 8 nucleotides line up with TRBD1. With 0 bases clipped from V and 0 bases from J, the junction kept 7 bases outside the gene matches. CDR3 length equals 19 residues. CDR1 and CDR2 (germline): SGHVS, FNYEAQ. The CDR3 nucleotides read TGTGCCAGCAGCTTAGCCAGTCGACAGGGGAGCTCTGGGGCCAACGTCCTGACTTTC. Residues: CASSLASRQGSSGANVLTF.

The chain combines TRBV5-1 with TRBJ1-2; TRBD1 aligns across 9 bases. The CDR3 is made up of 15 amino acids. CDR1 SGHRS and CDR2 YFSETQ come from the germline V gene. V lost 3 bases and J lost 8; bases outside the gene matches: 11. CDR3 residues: CASSSILGTGQGYTF. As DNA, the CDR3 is TGCGCCAGCAGCTCTATCCTCGGGACAGGGCAAGGCTACACCTTC.

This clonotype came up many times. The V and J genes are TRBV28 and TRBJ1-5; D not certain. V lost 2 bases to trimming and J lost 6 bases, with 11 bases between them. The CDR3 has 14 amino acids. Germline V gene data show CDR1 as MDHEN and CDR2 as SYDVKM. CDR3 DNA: TGTGCCAGCAGTTTAGCGGGGTGGAGTCAGCCCCAGCATTTT. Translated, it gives CASSLAGWSQPQHF.

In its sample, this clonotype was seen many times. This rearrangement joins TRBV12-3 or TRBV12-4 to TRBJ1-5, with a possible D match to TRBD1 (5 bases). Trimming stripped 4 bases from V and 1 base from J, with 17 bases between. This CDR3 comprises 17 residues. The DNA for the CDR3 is TGTGCCAGCAGTTACAAACAGGACCACCTCAGCAATCAGCCCCAGCATTTT. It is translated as CASSYKQDHLSNQPQHF.

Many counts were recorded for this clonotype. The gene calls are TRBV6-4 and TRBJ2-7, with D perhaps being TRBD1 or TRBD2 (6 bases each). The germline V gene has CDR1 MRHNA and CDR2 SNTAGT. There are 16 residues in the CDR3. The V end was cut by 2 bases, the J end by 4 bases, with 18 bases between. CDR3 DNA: TGTGCCAGCAGTGACAATTACGGGGGCCCGACATACGAGCAGTACTTC. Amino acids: CASSDNYGGPTYEQYF.

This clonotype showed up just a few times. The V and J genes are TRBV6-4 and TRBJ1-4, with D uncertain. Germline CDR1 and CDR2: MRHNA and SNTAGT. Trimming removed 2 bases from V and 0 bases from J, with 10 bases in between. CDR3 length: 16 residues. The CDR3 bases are TGTGCCAGCAGTGACAGGCGCGGCGCAACTAATGAAAAACTGTTTTTT. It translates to CASSDRRGATNEKLFF.

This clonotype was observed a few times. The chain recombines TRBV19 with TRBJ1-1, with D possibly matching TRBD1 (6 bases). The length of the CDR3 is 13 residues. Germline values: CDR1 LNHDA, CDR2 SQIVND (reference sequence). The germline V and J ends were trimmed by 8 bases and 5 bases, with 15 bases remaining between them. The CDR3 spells CASASGARTEAFF. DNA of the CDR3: TGTGCCAGTGCCTCGGGGGCACGGACTGAAGCTTTCTTT.

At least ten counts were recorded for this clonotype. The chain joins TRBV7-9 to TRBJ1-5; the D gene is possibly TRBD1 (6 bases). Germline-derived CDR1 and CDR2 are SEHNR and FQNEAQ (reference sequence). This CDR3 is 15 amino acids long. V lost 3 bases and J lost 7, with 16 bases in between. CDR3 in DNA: TGTGCCAGCAGCTTCGAGACAGGTCCGGGACAGCCCCAGCATTTT. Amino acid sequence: CASSFETGPGQPQHF.

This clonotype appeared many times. This CDR3 reads CARPQGAGFYEQYF. The CDR3 nucleotides are TGTGCCCGACCCCAGGGGGCCGGTTTCTACGAGCAGTACTTC. The chain combines TRBV27 with TRBJ2-7; 8 nucleotides match TRBD1. V trimming: 11 bases; J trimming: 3 bases; junction bases outside the gene matches: 12. CDR1 is MNHEY, CDR2 SMNVEV, per germline (reference sequence). The CDR3 covers 14 residues.

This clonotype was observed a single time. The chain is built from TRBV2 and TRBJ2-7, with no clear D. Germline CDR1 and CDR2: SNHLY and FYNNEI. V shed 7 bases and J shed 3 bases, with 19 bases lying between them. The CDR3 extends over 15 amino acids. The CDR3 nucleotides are TGTGCCAGCACCCTTAACCCAATCGGGCACTACGAGCAGTACTTC. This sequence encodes CASTLNPIGHYEQYF.

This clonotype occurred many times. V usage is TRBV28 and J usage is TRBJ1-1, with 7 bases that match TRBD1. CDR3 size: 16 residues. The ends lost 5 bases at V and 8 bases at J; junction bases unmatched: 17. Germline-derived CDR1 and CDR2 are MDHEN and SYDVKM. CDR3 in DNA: TGTGCCAGCAGTAAATTCCAAGACAGGGAATTTTACGAAGCTTTCTTT. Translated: CASSKFQDREFYEAFF.

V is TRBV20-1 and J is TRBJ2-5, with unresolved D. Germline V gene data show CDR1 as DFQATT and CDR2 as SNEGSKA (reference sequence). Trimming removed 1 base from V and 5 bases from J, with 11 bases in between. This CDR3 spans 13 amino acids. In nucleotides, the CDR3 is TGCAGTGCTAGAGTGATCGTTGGGGAGACCCAGTACTTC. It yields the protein CSARVIVGETQYF.

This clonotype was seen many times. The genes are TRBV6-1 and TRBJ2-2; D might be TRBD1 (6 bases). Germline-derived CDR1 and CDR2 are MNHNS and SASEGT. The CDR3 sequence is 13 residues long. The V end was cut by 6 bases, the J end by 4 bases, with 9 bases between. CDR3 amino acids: CASRARGTGELFF. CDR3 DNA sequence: TGTGCCAGCAGAGCCAGGGGCACCGGGGAGCTGTTTTTT.

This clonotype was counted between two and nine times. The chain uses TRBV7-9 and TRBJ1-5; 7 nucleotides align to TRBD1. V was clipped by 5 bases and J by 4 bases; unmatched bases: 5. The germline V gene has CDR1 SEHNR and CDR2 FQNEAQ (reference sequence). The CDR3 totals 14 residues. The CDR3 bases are TGTGCCAGCAGCGGGGGACAGCTTAATCAGCCCCAGCATTTT. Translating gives CASSGGQLNQPQHF.

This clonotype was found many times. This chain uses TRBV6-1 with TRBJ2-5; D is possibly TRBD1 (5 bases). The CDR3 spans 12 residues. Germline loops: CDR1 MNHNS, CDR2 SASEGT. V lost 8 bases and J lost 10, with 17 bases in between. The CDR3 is CASGALNGGQYF. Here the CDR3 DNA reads TGTGCCAGCGGGGCGTTGAATGGTGGCCAGTACTTC.

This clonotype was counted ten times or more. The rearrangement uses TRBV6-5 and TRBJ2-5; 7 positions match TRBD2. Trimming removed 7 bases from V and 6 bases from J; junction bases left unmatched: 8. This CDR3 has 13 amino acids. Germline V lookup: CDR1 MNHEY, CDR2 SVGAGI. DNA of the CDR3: TGTGCCAGCACCGACCGGGACTATCAGACCCAGTACTTC. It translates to CASTDRDYQTQYF.

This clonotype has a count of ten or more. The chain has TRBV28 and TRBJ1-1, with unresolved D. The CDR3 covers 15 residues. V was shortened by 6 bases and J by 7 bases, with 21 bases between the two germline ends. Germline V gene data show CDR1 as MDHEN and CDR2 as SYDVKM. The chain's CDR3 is CASSPKAGYGGEAFF. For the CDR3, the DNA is TGTGCCAGCAGCCCCAAGGCGGGATACGGTGGTGAAGCTTTCTTT.

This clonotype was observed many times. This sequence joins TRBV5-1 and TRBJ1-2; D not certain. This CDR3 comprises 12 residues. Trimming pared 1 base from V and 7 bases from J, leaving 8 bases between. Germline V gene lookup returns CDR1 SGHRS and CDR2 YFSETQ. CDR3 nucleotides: TGCGCCAGCAGCTTGAGTCCTGGTGGCTACACCTTC. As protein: CASSLSPGGYTF.

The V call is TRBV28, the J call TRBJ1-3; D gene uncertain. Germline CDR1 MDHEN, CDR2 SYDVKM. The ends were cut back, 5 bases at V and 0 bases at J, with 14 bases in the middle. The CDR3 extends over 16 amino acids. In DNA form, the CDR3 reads TGTGCCAGCAGTAGCCCACCGGGAACCTCTGGAAACACCATATATTTT. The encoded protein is CASSSPPGTSGNTIYF.

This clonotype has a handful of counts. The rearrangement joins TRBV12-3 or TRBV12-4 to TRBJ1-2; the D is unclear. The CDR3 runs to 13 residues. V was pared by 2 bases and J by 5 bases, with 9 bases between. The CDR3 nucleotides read TGTGCCAGCAGTTTATGGGTTTTGTATGGCTACACCTTC. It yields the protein CASSLWVLYGYTF.

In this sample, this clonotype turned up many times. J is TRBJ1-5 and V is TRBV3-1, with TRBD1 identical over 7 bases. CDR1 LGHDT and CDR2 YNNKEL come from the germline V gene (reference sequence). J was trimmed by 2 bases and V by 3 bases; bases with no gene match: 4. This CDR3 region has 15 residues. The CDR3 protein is CASSHSTGGNQPQHF. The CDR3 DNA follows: TGTGCCAGCAGCCACTCTACAGGGGGCAATCAGCCCCAGCATTTT.

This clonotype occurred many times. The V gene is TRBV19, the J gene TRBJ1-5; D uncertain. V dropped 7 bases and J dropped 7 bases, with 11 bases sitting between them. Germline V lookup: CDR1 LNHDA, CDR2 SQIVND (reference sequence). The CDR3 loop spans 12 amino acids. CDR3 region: CASKGWGQPQHF. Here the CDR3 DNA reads TGTGCCAGTAAAGGGTGGGGACAGCCCCAGCATTTT.

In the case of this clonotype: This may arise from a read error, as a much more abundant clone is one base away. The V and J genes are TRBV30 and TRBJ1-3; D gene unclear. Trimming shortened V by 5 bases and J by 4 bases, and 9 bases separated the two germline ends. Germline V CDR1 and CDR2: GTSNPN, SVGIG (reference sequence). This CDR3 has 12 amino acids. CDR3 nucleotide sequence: TGTGCCTGGGGCCAACTCGGAAACACCATATATTTT. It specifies CAWGQLGNTIYF.

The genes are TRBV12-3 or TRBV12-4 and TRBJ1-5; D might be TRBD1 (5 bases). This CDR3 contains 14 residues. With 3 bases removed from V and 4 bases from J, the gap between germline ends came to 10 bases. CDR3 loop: CASSLDIRNQPQHF. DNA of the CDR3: TGTGCCAGCAGTTTGGACATCCGAAATCAGCCCCAGCATTTT.

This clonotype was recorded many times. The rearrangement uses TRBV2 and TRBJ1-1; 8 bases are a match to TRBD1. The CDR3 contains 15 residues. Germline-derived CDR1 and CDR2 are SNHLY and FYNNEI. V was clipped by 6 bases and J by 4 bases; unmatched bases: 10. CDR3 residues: CASRDIGQGLTEAFF. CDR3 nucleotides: TGTGCCAGCAGGGATATAGGACAGGGACTCACTGAAGCTTTCTTT.